This record concerns one TCR beta chain sequence. This record belongs to a study of lymphopenia after photon versus proton radiotherapy. The table came from immunoSEQ multiplex PCR; TCRdb's copy has only in-frame clones and leaves some out. The repertoire consists of about 45,000 clones, with approximately 85% occurring once and the leading ten covering about 2%. Trimming took 0 bases from V and 0 from J, leaving 9 bases between them. The CDR3 has 15 amino acids. Germline V gene lookup returns CDR1 GTSNPN and CDR2 SVGIG (reference sequence). Specimen: peripheral blood, collected from a patient treated with photon-based radiotherapy. The source is a man aged 35 to 55 with gastric cancer. This sequence joins TRBV30 and TRBJ2-4; a possible D gene is TRBD2 (5 bases). The DNA for the CDR3 is TGTGCCTGGAGTGTAGGGAGCCTAGCCAAAAACATTCAGTACTTC. Translating it yields CAWSVGSLAKNIQYF.